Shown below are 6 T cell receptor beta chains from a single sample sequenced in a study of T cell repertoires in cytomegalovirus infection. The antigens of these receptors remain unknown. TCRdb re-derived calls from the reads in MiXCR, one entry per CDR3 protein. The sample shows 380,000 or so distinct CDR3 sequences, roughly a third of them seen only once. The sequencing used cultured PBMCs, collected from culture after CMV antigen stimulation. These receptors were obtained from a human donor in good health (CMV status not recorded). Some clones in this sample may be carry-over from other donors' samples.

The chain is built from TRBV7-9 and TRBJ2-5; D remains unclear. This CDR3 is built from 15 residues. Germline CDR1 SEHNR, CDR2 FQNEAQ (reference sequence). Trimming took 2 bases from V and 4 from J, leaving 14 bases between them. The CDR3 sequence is CASSLFIADLETQYF. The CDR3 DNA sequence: TGTGCCAGCAGCTTATTCATTGCGGATCTAGAGACCCAGTACTTC.

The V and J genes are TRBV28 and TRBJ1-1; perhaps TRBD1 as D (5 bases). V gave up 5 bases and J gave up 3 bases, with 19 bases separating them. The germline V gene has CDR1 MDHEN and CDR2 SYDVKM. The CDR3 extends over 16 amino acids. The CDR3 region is CASSAGRVLRDTEAFF. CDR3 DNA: TGTGCCAGCAGTGCCGGCAGGGTACTGAGGGACACTGAAGCTTTCTTT.

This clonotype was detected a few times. The CDR3 nucleotides are TGCGCCAGCAGCTTGGCCAGCGGGACTAGCACAGATACGCAGTATTTT. Translating gives CASSLASGTSTDTQYF. V and J are TRBV5-1 and TRBJ2-3; 7 bases line up with TRBD2. In germline, CDR1 is SGHRS, CDR2 YFSETQ. Germline trimming cut 0 bases from V and 0 bases from J; bases unmatched to any gene: 4. CDR3 size: 16 residues.

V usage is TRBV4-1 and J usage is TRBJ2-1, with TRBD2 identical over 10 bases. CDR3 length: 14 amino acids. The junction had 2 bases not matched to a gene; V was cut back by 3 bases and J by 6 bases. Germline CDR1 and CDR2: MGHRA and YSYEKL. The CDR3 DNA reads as TGCGCCAGCAGCCAGGGACTAGCGATCAATGAGCAGTTCTTC. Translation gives CASSQGLAINEQFF.

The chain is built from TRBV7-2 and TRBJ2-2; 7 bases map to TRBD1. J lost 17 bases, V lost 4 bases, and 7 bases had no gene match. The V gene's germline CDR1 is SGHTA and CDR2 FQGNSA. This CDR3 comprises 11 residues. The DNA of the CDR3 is TGTGCCAGCAGCTCGCCGGGACAGTTTTTTTTT. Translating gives CASSSPGQFFF.

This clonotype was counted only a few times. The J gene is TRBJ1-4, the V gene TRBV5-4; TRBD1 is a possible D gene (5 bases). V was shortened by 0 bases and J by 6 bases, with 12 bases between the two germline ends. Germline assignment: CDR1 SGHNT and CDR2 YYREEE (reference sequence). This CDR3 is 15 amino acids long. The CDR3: CASSLVPRADEKLFF. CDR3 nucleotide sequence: TGTGCCAGCAGCTTGGTTCCCAGGGCTGATGAAAAACTGTTTTTT. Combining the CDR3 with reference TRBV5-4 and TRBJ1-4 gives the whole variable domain ETGVTQSPTHLIKTRGQQVTLRCSSQSGHNTVSWYQQALGQGPQFIFQYYREEENGRGNFPPRFSGLQFPNYSSELNVNALELDDSALYLCASSLVPRADEKLFFGSGTQLSVL.